This TCR beta chain came from a study of early T cells in non-severe SARS-CoV-2 infection. In this sample, this clonotype turned up many times. Its antigen remains unknown. Trimming at V came to 5 bases and at J to 0 bases, leaving 10 bases not matched to a gene. The CDR3 loop spans 17 amino acids. Germline CDR1 and CDR2: MNHEY and SVGAGI. Study-level findings and limits: There was a bias toward anti-spike CD8 responses in VDJdb matching, which missed private and CD4 specificities.

TCRdb reanalysed the 5' RACE reads using MiXCR and keeps one entry per CDR3 protein. The table includes 68,000 or so distinct CDR3 sequences, roughly a tenth detected once. Sample: whole blood. The J gene is TRBJ2-1, the V gene TRBV6-5; TRBD2 matches at 7 bases. This TCR was recovered from an adult who was a healthcare worker with PCR-confirmed SARS-CoV-2 infection or an uninfected control (not recorded which). The DNA for the CDR3 is TGTGCCAGCAGTCGATCTCCAGCGGGGAGCTCCTACAATGAGCAGTTCTTC. Protein product: CASSRSPAGSSYNEQFF.